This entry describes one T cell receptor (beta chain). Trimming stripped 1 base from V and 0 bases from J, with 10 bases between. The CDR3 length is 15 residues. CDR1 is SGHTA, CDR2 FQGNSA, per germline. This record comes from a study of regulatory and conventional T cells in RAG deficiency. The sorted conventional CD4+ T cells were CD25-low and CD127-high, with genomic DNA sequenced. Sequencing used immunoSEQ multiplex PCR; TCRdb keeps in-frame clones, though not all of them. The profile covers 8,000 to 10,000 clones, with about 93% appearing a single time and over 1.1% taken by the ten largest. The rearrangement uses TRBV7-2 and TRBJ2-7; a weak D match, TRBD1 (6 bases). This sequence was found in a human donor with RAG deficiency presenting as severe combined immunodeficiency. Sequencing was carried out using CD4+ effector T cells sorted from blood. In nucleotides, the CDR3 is TGTGCCAGCAGCTTAGTTACAGGGAGCTCCTACGAGCAGTACTTC. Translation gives CASSLVTGSSYEQYF.